The rows below give T cell receptor beta chains drawn from one sample of a study of radiation and T cells in renal cell carcinoma. Method: immunoSEQ multiplex PCR; TCRdb's copy keeps in-frame clones and lacks some. The table shows around 94,000 clones, with 85% occurring only once. Source: blood, taken from a patient whose treatment included radiotherapy and nephrectomy. The source of these receptors is a man aged 50 to 60 with renal cell carcinoma. CDR3s include the opening cysteine and the closing phenylalanine or tryptophan. A D gene is named only where the DNA matches it firmly. Expanded clones get a size class; other rows say once, few or many, or leave the size out.

>TRBJ2-1|TRBD2|TRBV13|NA
CASSPTSGRAPEQFF
>TRBJ1-1|NA|TRBV28|NA
CASSLTAPEAEAFF
>TRBJ1-5|TRBD1|TRBV7-8|NA
CASSLGTGRSNQPQHF
>TRBJ2-1|TRBD2|TRBV29-1|NA
CSVRLAGGYNEQFF
>TRBJ2-3|TRBD2|TRBV29-1|NA
CSVEWGGSTDTQYF
>TRBJ2-3|NA|TRBV15|NA
CATSRAAIGYLDGTDTQYF
>TRBJ1-3|TRBD1|TRBV6-5|NA
CASTPGTEKNTIYF
>TRBJ2-3|NA|TRBV6-1|NA
CASSEMAAGASTDTQYF
>TRBJ1-2|NA|TRBV4-3|NA
CASSQDISYGYTF
>TRBJ1-2|TRBD1|TRBV19|few
CASSLDRGPYGYTF
>TRBJ2-3|NA|TRBV7-3|NA
CASSLSGGPDTQYF
>TRBJ1-4|TRBD1|TRBV9|NA
CASSVRQGASEKLFF
>TRBJ2-2|NA|TRBV9|few
CASSVGGQNTGELFF
>TRBJ1-4|NA|TRBV10-2|NA
CASSERELSATNEKLFF
>TRBJ2-1|TRBD1|TRBV11-1|NA
CASSPHARDSQFF
>TRBJ1-5|NA|TRBV25-1|NA
CASRSQENQPQHF
>TRBJ1-1|TRBD1|TRBV4-1|NA
CASSQGFSGQGDLYDTEAFF
>TRBJ1-2|NA|TRBV27|NA
CASSPWLGEEHGYTF
>TRBJ2-3|TRBD1|TRBV9|NA
CASSARQGALTDTQYF
>TRBJ2-5|TRBD2|TRBV4-1|NA
CASSQRPGTSGAQETQYF
>TRBJ1-1|NA|TRBV19|once
CASSTRGNTEAFF
>TRBJ2-1|NA|TRBV29-1|NA
CSARGQQYNEQFF
>TRBJ1-1|NA|TRBV6-1|NA
CASSEDTMNTEAFF
>TRBJ2-5|TRBD2|TRBV5-1|NA
CASSLSASGAQETQYF
>TRBJ2-1|TRBD1|TRBV9|NA
CASSARTGGNEQFF
>TRBJ2-1|NA|TRBV7-9|NA
CASSPLLGGEQFF
>TRBJ2-1|TRBD1|TRBV7-2|once
CASSRQGAANEQFF
>TRBJ1-1|NA|TRBV5-5|NA
CASSLAPGTRSSEAFF
>TRBJ1-2|NA|TRBV5-1|NA
CASSLEGYRTPNYGYTF
>TRBJ1-2|NA|TRBV18|NA
CASSPPGGSYGYTF
>TRBJ1-1|NA|TRBV28|NA
CASKDQRRTEAFF
>TRBJ2-2|NA|TRBV7-3|once
CASGTGSNTGELFF
>TRBJ2-1|NA|TRBV4-1|NA
CASSPTSQSSYNEQFF
>TRBJ1-5|NA|TRBV19|NA
CASSLLGHDQPQHF
>TRBJ2-3|TRBD2|TRBV11-2|NA
CASSSWTSGGPGTQYF
>TRBJ2-5|NA|TRBV7-9|NA
CASSRSGYGETQYF
>TRBJ2-1|TRBD2|TRBV19|NA
CASSISLAGPYNEQFF
>TRBJ2-7|NA|TRBV4-1|NA
CASSQDFGVPSYEQYF
>TRBJ2-1|NA|TRBV15|NA
CATSRDSFYNEQFF
>TRBJ2-5|NA|TRBV5-1|NA
CASSLGPGQGTQYF
>TRBJ1-2|NA|TRBV9|once
CASSVTEGYGYTF
>TRBJ2-2|TRBD1|TRBV6-1|NA
CASSGQGWTGELFF
>TRBJ2-1|TRBD2|TRBV25-1|NA
CASSEDLAGYNEQFF
>TRBJ1-5|NA|TRBV7-6|NA
CASSLGTNQPQHF
>TRBJ2-2|NA|TRBV5-1|NA
CASSPGTYNTGELFF
>TRBJ2-3|TRBD1|TRBV9|NA
CASSIKRQGIPDTQYF
>TRBJ2-3|TRBD1|TRBV18|NA
CASSQQGGSTDTQYF
>TRBJ1-1|NA|TRBV5-1|NA
CASTYLTGSDTEAFF
>TRBJ1-1|NA|TRBV7-8|NA
CASSWRENTEAFF
>TRBJ1-3|NA|TRBV28|once
CASSLPYFSGNTIYF